Listed below are T cell receptor beta chains from one sample, sequenced in a study of T cell repertoires in cytomegalovirus infection. TCRdb ran MiXCR on the reads and lists one entry per CDR3 protein. This sample has about 450,000 distinct CDR3 sequences, with under 40% found just once. Source material: PBMCs. These receptors were taken from a human donor in good health (CMV status not recorded). Some clones in this sample may be carry-over from other donors' samples. The CDR3 runs from the conserved cysteine through the conserved F or W. A D gene is named only where the DNA matches it firmly. The size of a clone is reported for some rows only, either as once, few or many, or as a class for expanded clones.

j_call v_call clone_size d_call cdr3_aa cdr3_nt
TRBJ2-3 TRBV9 . TRBD2 CASSVTSGVGDTQYF TGTGCCAGCAGCGTAACTAGCGGGGTAGGGGATACGCAGTATTTT
TRBJ2-5 TRBV5-4 few . CASSLTSQETQYF TGTGCCAGCAGCTTAACCAGTCAAGAGACCCAGTACTTC
TRBJ2-5 TRBV7-6 . TRBD2 CASSYGTSFPQETQYF TGTGCCAGCAGCTATGGGACTAGCTTTCCCCAAGAGACCCAGTACTTC
TRBJ1-1 TRBV10-3 . . CAICVADLNTEAFF TGTGCCATCTGTGTAGCAGACCTGAACACTGAAGCTTTCTTT
TRBJ1-5 TRBV6-5 few . CASSPRTVNSNQPQHF TGTGCCAGCAGCCCCCGGACAGTCAATAGCAATCAGCCCCAGCATTTT
TRBJ1-6 TRBV20-1 . . CSASVGRLNSPLHF TGCAGTGCTAGTGTCGGACGGCTTAATTCACCCCTCCACTTT
TRBJ2-2 TRBV12-3/TRBV12-4 . . CASKKQGNTGELFF TGTGCCAGCAAAAAACAGGGGAACACCGGGGAGCTGTTTTTT
TRBJ1-5 TRBV6-5 . . CASSYRQGRNQPQHF TGTGCCAGCAGTTACAGGCAGGGGCGCAATCAGCCCCAGCATTTT
TRBJ2-7 TRBV20-1 . . CSAITGTNYEQYF TGCAGTGCTATTACCGGGACCAACTACGAGCAGTACTTC
TRBJ1-2 TRBV28 few . CASTSQRGSNYGYTF TGTGCCAGCACCTCTCAGCGGGGTTCTAACTATGGCTACACCTTC
TRBJ2-1 TRBV7-9 many TRBD1 CASSQTGNLYNEQFF TGTGCCAGCAGTCAGACAGGGAACCTGTACAATGAGCAGTTCTTC
TRBJ1-6 TRBV6-1 . TRBD1 CASSDDRGYSPLHF TGTGCCAGCAGCGACGACAGGGGCTATTCACCCCTCCACTTT
TRBJ2-1 TRBV5-5 once TRBD1 CASKGQGVGEQFF TGTGCCAGCAAGGGACAGGGAGTGGGTGAGCAGTTCTTC
TRBJ1-5 TRBV12-3/TRBV12-4 . . CASSTDRDNQPQHF TGTGCCAGCAGTACGGACAGAGACAATCAGCCCCAGCATTTT
TRBJ2-7 TRBV28 few . CASSLGRALEQYF TGTGCCAGCAGTTTGGGCAGGGCTTTGGAGCAGTACTTC
TRBJ1-2 TRBV7-2 . . CASSLELGGTVWSYTF TGTGCCAGCAGCTTAGAGTTGGGGGGGACGGTGTGGAGCTACACCTTC
TRBJ1-1 TRBV5-6 many . CASSTGQLRLMNTEAFF TGTGCCAGCAGCACAGGACAGCTACGGTTAATGAACACTGAAGCTTTCTTT
TRBJ2-3 TRBV6-4 . . CASSDPRYFDWPLRTDTQYF TGTGCCAGCAGTGACCCACGATACTTCGACTGGCCCTTAAGAACAGATACGCAGTATTTT
TRBJ2-7 TRBV19 . TRBD1 CATTRGLPSYEQYF TGTGCCACTACTAGGGGGCTCCCTTCGTACGAGCAGTACTTC
TRBJ2-1 TRBV20-1 many TRBD2 CSAVTSGGVGYTSDEQFF TGCAGTGCTGTGACTAGCGGGGGGGTCGGATACACAAGCGATGAGCAGTTCTTC
TRBJ1-5 TRBV12-3/TRBV12-4 many . CASSLRSGNQPQHF TGTGCCAGCAGCTTAAGGTCGGGGAATCAGCCCCAGCATTTT
TRBJ2-1 TRBV18 . . CASSQQDNEQFF TGTGCCAGCTCACAACAGGACAATGAGCAGTTCTTC
TRBJ2-7 TRBV7-2 . . CASSLLGGQIYEQYF TGTGCCAGCAGCTTATTGGGGGGACAGATCTACGAGCAGTACTTC
TRBJ2-3 TRBV20-1 . . CSASIVADTDTQYF TGCAGTGCTAGTATTGTAGCGGACACAGATACGCAGTATTTT
TRBJ2-1 TRBV11-2 . . CASSLGTDYNEQFF TGTGCCAGCAGCTTAGGGACAGACTACAATGAGCAGTTCTTC
TRBJ2-7 TRBV7-2 . TRBD2 CASSTRLAVSYEQYF TGTGCCAGCAGCACTAGACTAGCGGTGTCCTACGAGCAGTACTTC
TRBJ2-5 TRBV12-3/TRBV12-4 many . CASSSPGGQETQYF TGTGCCAGCAGTAGTCCTGGGGGCCAAGAGACCCAGTACTTC
TRBJ1-3 TRBV27 . . CARSSGIGNTIYF TGTGCAAGAAGTTCGGGGATTGGAAACACCATATATTTT
TRBJ1-2 TRBV29-1 few . CSVEPTVGDYGYTF TGCAGCGTTGAACCAACGGTAGGAGACTATGGCTACACCTTC